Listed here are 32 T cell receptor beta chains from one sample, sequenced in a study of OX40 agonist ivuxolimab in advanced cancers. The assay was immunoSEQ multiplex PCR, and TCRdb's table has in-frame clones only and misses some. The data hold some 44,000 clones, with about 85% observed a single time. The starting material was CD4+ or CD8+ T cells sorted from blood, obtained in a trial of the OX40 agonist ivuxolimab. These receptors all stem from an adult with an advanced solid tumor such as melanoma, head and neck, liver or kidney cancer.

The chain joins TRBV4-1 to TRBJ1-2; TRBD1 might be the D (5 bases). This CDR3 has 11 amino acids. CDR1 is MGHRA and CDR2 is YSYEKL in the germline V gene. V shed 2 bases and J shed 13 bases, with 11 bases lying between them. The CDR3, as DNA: TGCGCCAGCAGCCAACTGGGGGGGACCACCTTC. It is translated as CASSQLGGTTF.

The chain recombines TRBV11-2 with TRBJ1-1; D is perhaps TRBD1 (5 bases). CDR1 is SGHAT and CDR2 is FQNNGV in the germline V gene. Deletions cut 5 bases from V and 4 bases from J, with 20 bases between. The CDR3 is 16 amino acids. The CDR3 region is CASSARAGRLSTEAFF. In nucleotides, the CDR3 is TGTGCCAGCAGCGCGCGGGCGGGACGTTTGAGCACTGAAGCTTTCTTT.

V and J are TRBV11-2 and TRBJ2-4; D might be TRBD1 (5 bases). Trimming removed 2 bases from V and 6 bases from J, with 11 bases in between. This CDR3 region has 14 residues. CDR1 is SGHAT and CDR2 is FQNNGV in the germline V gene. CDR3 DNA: TGTGCCAGCAGCTTATTAGGGGCCTCAAACATTCAGTACTTC. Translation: CASSLLGASNIQYF.

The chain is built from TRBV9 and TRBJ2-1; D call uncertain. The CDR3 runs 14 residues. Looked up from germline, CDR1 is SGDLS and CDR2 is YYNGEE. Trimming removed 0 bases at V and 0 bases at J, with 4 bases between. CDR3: CASSVGFSYNEQFF. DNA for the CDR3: TGTGCCAGCAGCGTAGGCTTCTCCTACAATGAGCAGTTCTTC.

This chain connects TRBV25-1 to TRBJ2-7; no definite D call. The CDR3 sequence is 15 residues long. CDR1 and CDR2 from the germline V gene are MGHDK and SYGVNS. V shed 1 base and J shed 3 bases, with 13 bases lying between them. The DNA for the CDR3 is TGTGCCAGCAGTGAATTACTGGCAGAAAACTACGAGCAGTACTTC. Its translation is CASSELLAENYEQYF.

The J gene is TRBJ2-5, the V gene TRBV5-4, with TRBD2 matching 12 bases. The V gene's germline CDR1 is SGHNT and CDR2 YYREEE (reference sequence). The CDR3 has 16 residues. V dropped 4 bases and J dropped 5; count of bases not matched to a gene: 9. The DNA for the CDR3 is TGTGCCAGCAGCCGCCCGACTAGCGGGAGCCGGGAGACCCAGTACTTC. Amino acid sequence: CASSRPTSGSRETQYF.

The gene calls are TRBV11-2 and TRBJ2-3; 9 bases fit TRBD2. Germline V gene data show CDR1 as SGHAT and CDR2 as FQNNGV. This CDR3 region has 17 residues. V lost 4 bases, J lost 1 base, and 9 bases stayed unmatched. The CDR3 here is CASSSRLAGWGTDTQYF. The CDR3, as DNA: TGTGCCAGCAGCTCACGTCTAGCGGGATGGGGCACAGATACGCAGTATTTT.

The CDR3 nucleotides are TGTGCCACCCAGAGAGTCTATGGCTACACCTTC. It is translated as CATQRVYGYTF. The genes are TRBV6-1 and TRBJ1-2, with no clear D. The CDR3 covers 11 residues. From germline, CDR1 is MNHNS and CDR2 SASEGT. The V and J ends lost 10 bases and 4 bases respectively, with 10 bases between them.

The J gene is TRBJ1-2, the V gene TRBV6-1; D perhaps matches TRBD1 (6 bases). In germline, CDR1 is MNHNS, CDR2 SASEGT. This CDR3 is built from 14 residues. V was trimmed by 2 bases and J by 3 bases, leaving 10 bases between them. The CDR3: CASSERRTDYGYTF. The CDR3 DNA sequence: TGTGCCAGCAGTGAACGAAGGACAGACTATGGCTACACCTTC.

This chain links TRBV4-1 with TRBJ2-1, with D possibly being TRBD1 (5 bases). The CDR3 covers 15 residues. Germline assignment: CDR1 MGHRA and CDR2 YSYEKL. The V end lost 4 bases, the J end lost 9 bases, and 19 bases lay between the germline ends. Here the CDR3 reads CASSLNAPRVGEQFF. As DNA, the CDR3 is TGCGCCAGCAGCCTGAACGCACCCAGGGTTGGTGAGCAGTTCTTC.

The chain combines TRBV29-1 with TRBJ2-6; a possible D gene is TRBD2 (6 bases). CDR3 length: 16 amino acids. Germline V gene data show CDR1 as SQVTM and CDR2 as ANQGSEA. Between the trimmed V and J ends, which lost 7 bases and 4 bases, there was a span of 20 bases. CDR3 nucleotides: TGCAGCGGGAGGGACTTTGTACTTGCGGGGGCCAACGTCCTGACTTTC. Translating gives CSGRDFVLAGANVLTF.

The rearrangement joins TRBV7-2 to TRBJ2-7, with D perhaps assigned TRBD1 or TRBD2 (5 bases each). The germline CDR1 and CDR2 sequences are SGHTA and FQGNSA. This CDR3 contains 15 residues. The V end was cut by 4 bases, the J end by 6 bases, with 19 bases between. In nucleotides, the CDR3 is TGTGCCAGCAGCTCGAGGGGTCTGCAAGGCGGCGAGCAGTACTTC. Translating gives CASSSRGLQGGEQYF.

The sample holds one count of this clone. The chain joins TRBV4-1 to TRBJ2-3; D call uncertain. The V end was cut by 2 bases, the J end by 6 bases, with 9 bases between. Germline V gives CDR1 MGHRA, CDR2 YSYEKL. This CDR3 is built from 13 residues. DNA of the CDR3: TGCGCCAGCAGCCAACTACCACGGGATACGCAGTATTTT. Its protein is CASSQLPRDTQYF.

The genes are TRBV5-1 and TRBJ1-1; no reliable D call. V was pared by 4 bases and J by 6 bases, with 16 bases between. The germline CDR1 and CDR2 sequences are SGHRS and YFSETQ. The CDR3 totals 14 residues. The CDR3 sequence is CASSPGGFGSEAFF. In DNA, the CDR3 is TGCGCCAGCAGCCCGGGCGGCTTCGGGTCTGAAGCTTTCTTT.

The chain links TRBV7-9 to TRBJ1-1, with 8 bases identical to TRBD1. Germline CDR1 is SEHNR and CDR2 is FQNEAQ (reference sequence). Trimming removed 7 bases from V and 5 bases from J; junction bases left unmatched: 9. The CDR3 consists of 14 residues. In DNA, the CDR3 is TGTGCCAGCACCCGGACAGGGATTGGTACTGAAGCTTTCTTT. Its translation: CASTRTGIGTEAFF.

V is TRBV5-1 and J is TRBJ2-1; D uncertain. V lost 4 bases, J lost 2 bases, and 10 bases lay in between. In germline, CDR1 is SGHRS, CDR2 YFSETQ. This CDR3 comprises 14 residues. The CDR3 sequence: CASSPGETYNEQFF. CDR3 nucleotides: TGCGCCAGCAGCCCTGGGGAAACCTACAATGAGCAGTTCTTC.

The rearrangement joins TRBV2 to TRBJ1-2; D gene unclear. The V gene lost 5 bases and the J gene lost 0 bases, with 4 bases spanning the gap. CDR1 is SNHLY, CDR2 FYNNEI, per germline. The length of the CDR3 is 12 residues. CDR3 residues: CASSLANYGYTF. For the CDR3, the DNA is TGTGCCAGCAGTCTGGCTAACTATGGCTACACCTTC.

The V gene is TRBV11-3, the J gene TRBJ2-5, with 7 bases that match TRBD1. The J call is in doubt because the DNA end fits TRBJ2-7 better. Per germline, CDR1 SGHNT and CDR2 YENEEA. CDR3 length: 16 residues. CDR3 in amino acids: CASSSRNRDRNYEQYF. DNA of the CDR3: TGTGCCAGCAGCTCGAGGAACCGGGACAGAAACTACGAGCAGTACTTC.

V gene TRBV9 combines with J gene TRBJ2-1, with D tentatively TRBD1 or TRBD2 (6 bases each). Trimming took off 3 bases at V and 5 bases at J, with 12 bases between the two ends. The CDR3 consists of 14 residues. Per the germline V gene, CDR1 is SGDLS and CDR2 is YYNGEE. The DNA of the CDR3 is TGTGCCAGCAGCGGGGGGGCCTGGGACAATGAGCAGTTCTTC. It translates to CASSGGAWDNEQFF.

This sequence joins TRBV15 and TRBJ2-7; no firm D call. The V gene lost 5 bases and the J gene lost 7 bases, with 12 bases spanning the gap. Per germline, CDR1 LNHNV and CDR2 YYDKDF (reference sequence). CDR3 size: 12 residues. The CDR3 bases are TGTGCCACCAGCGGCGTCCTGCGAGAGCAGTACTTC. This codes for CATSGVLREQYF.

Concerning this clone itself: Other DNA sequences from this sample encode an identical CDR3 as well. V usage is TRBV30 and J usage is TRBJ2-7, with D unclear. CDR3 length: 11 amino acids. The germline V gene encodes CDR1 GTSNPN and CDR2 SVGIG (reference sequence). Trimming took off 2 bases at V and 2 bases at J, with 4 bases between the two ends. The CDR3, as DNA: TGTGCCTGGAGTCCAGCCTACGAGCAGTACTTC. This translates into CAWSPAYEQYF.

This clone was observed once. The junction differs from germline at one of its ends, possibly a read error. The CDR3 DNA is TGTGCTAGCAGCCCAACCGAAATAGTTTTCAGCGAGCAGTACTTC. This codes for CASSPTEIVFSEQYF. The rearrangement joins TRBV7-7 to TRBJ2-7; D is uncertain. The CDR3 loop spans 15 amino acids. Germline V lookup: CDR1 SSHAT, CDR2 FNYEAQ (reference sequence).

CDR3 sequence (DNA): TGTGCCAGCAGAGAACCCGGACAGGGGGGGGAGCAGTTCTTC. It encodes CASREPGQGGEQFF. The gene calls are TRBV6-1 and TRBJ2-1, with TRBD1 matching over 10 bases. The germline CDR1 and CDR2 sequences are MNHNS and SASEGT. V was pared by 6 bases and J by 10 bases, with 9 bases of the junction left unmatched. CDR3 length equals 14 residues.

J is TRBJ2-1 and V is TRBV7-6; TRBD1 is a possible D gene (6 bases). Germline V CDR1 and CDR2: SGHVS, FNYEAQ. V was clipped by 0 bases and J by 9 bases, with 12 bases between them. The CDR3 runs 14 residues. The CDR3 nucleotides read TGTGCCAGCAGCTTAGCGCCAGGGGTTGGTGAGCAGTTCTTC. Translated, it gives CASSLAPGVGEQFF.

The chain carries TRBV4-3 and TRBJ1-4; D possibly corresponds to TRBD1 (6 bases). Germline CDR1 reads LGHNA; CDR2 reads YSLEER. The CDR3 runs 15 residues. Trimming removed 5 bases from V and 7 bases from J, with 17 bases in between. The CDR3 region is CASSGKGGEGEKLFF. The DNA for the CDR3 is TGCGCCAGCAGCGGAAAAGGGGGAGAGGGTGAAAAACTGTTTTTT.

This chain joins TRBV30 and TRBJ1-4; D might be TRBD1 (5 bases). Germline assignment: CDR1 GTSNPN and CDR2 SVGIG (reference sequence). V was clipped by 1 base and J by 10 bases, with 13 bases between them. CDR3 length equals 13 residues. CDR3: CAWSAGILGKLFF. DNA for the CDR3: TGTGCCTGGAGTGCAGGGATTCTGGGAAAACTGTTTTTT. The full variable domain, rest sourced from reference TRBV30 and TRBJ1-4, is SQTIHQWPATLVQPVGSPLSLECTVEGTSNPNLYWYRQAAGRGLQLLFYSVGIGQISSEVPQNLSASRPQDRQFILSSKKLLLSDSGFYLCAWSAGILGKLFFGSGTQLSVL.

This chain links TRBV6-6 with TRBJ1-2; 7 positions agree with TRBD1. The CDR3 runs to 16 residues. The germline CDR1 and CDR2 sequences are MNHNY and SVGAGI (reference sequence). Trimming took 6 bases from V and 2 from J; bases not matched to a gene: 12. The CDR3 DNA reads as TGTGCCAGCAGGCCGCAGGGGGGCGGGGGAAACTATGGCTACACCTTC. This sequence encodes CASRPQGGGGNYGYTF.

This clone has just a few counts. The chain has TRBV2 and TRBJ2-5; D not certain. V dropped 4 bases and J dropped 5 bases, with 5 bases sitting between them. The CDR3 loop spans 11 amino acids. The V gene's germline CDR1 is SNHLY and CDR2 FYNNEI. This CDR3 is CASSVVETQYF. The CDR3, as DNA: TGTGCCAGCAGTGTGGTGGAGACCCAGTACTTC.

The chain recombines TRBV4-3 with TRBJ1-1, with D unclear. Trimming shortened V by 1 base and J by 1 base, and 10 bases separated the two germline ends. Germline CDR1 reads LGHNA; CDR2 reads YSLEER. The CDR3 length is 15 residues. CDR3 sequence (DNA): TGCGCCAGCAGCCAAGCCGTAGCGAAGAACACTGAAGCTTTCTTT. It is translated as CASSQAVAKNTEAFF.

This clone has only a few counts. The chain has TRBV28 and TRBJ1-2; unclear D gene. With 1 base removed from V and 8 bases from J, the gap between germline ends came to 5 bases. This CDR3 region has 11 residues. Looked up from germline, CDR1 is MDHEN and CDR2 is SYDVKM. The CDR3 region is CASSLYYGYTF. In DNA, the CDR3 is TGTGCCAGCAGTTTATATTACGGCTACACCTTC.

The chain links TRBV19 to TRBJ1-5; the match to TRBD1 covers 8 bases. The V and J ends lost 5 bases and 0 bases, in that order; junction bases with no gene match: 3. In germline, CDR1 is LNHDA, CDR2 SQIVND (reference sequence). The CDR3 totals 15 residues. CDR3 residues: CASSDRGYSNQPQHF. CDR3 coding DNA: TGTGCCAGTAGTGACAGGGGTTATAGCAATCAGCCCCAGCATTTT.

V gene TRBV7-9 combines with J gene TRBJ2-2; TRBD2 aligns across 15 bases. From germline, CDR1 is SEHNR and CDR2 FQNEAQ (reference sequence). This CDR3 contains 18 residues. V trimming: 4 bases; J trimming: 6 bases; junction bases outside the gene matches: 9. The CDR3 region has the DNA TGTGCCAGCAGCTGGCCGGGACTAGCGGGAGGCCGGGCCGGGGAGCTGTTTTTT. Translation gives CASSWPGLAGGRAGELFF.